This T cell receptor beta chain was recovered during a study of shared clonotypes between healthy human individuals. Several immunoSEQ 96-well plates shared each subset's DNA, each plate a replicate. In the sorted-subset replicate PCRs, 150 to 250 ng DNA, 25,000 to 35,000 T cell genomes, was used. Profiling relied on immunoSEQ multiplex PCR, and the TCRdb table lists in-frame clones only, not all of them. Counted here are 1 million to 1.3 million clones, about 80% occurring once; the ten biggest clones make up around 0.6%. Whole-study results and caveats: The naive CD4 repertoires of a few donors were compared, and approximately 4.5% of clonotypes were shared.

The V gene lost 4 bases and the J gene lost 5 bases, with 15 bases spanning the gap. The germline gives CDR1 LNHDA, CDR2 SQIVND (reference sequence). This CDR3 region has 15 residues. With regard to this clone: Its antigen is undetermined.

The sequenced sample was memory CD4+ T cells from PBMCs. Subset given: CD45RA-negative fraction. This receptor was taken from a man aged 18 to 29 in good health. Some clones in this sample may be carry-over from other donors' samples. V gene TRBV19 combines with J gene TRBJ1-5; TRBD1 is a possible D gene (6 bases). The CDR3 nucleotides read TGTGCCAGTAGTAAAGGGGGGAGGGCCGATCAGCCCCAGCATTTT. It is translated as CASSKGGRADQPQHF.